The rows below give T cell receptor beta chains drawn from one sample of a study of Ad26.COV2.S vaccination and SARS-CoV-2 variants. This table comes from immunoSEQ multiplex PCR, and its TCRdb copy is limited to in-frame clones, with some not included. Of roughly 100,000 clones detected, about three quarters appear once; the ten largest clones hold 15% to 20%. The specimen comprised peripheral blood, sampled after recovery from COVID-19. These receptors were taken from a human donor who had recovered from COVID-19. The CDR3 runs from the conserved cysteine through the conserved F or W. The order of the fields is CDR3 protein, CDR3 DNA, D gene, V gene, J gene, clone size. D genes are given only for firm matches. The size of a clone is reported for some rows only, either as once, few or many, or as a class for expanded clones.

cdr3_aa: CASSANGSGEYYEQYF
cdr3_nt: TGCGCCAGCAGCGCTAATGGCTCGGGGGAATACTACGAGCAGTACTTC
d_call: .
v_call: TRBV4-1
j_call: TRBJ2-7
clone_size: .

cdr3_aa: CAMRQAGQETQYF
cdr3_nt: TGTGCTATGCGTCAGGCGGGCCAAGAGACCCAGTACTTC
d_call: .
v_call: TRBV10-3
j_call: TRBJ2-5
clone_size: once

cdr3_aa: CASSRGLAGGSSYNEQFF
cdr3_nt: TGCGCCAGCAGCCGCGGACTAGCGGGGGGGAGCTCCTACAATGAGCAGTTCTTC
d_call: TRBD2
v_call: TRBV4-1
j_call: TRBJ2-1
clone_size: .

cdr3_aa: CATRRPRSTEAFF
cdr3_nt: TGTGCCACCCGCAGGCCTAGGAGCACTGAAGCTTTCTTT
d_call: .
v_call: TRBV27
j_call: TRBJ1-1
clone_size: .

cdr3_aa: CASSILGQGRRELFF
cdr3_nt: TGTGCCAGTAGTATACTGGGACAGGGGAGGCGGGAGCTGTTTTTT
d_call: TRBD1
v_call: TRBV19
j_call: TRBJ2-2
clone_size: .

cdr3_aa: CASSVAGGAGNEQYF
cdr3_nt: TGTGCCAGCAGCGTAGCTGGGGGGGCAGGTAACGAGCAGTACTTC
d_call: .
v_call: TRBV9
j_call: TRBJ2-7
clone_size: .

cdr3_aa: CASSQNSGVYGYTF
cdr3_nt: TGTGCCAGCAGCCAAAACAGTGGGGTCTATGGCTACACCTTC
d_call: .
v_call: TRBV3-1/TRBV3-2
j_call: TRBJ1-2
clone_size: .

cdr3_aa: CASSQVPLGLSFTVKLFF
cdr3_nt: TGCGCCAGCAGCCAAGTTCCATTGGGACTATCATTCACCGTGAAGCTGTTTTTT
d_call: TRBD2
v_call: TRBV4-1
j_call: TRBJ2-2
clone_size: .

cdr3_aa: CVRSAYEQYF
cdr3_nt: TGTGTCAGAAGCGCATACGAGCAGTACTTC
d_call: .
v_call: TRBV7-5
j_call: TRBJ2-7
clone_size: once

cdr3_aa: CATSAGTLYQETQYF
cdr3_nt: TGTGCCACCAGCGCCGGGACTCTCTACCAAGAGACCCAGTACTTC
d_call: .
v_call: TRBV24-1
j_call: TRBJ2-5
clone_size: once

cdr3_aa: CASSLGQGSPDTQYF
cdr3_nt: TGTGCCAGCAGCTTGGGACAGGGATCCCCAGATACGCAGTATTTT
d_call: TRBD1
v_call: TRBV5-5
j_call: TRBJ2-3
clone_size: .

cdr3_aa: CASSIGGDRYQPQHF
cdr3_nt: TGTGCCAGTAGTATAGGGGGGGACAGGTATCAGCCCCAGCATTTT
d_call: TRBD1
v_call: TRBV19
j_call: TRBJ1-5
clone_size: .

cdr3_aa: CASSPRLGNQPQHF
cdr3_nt: TGCGCCAGCAGCCCTCGGTTAGGCAATCAGCCCCAGCATTTT
d_call: .
v_call: TRBV4-1
j_call: TRBJ1-5
clone_size: .

cdr3_aa: CSVVRNTEAFF
cdr3_nt: TGCAGCGTTGTTAGGAACACTGAAGCTTTCTTT
d_call: .
v_call: TRBV29-1
j_call: TRBJ1-1
clone_size: many

cdr3_aa: CASSPKGGTEAFF
cdr3_nt: TGTGCCAGCAGTCCCAAAGGGGGGACTGAAGCTTTCTTT
d_call: .
v_call: TRBV6-4
j_call: TRBJ1-1
clone_size: .

cdr3_aa: CASSPQQGYNSPLHF
cdr3_nt: TGTGCCAGCAGCCCCCAACAGGGGTATAATTCACCCCTCCACTTT
d_call: TRBD1
v_call: TRBV5-4
j_call: TRBJ1-6
clone_size: .

cdr3_aa: CASSLGTNTEAFF
cdr3_nt: TGTGCCAGCAGCTTAGGGACGAACACTGAAGCTTTCTTT
d_call: .
v_call: TRBV11-2
j_call: TRBJ1-1
clone_size: .

cdr3_aa: CASSVGAETSYEQYF
cdr3_nt: TGTGCCAGCAGCGTAGGAGCAGAGACCTCCTACGAGCAGTACTTC
d_call: .
v_call: TRBV9
j_call: TRBJ2-7
clone_size: .

cdr3_aa: CATSDGARVSGYTF
cdr3_nt: TGTGCCACCAGTGATGGGGCCAGGGTAAGTGGCTACACCTTC
d_call: .
v_call: TRBV24-1
j_call: TRBJ1-2
clone_size: .

cdr3_aa: CASSEALGVGYEQYF
cdr3_nt: TGTGCCAGCAGTGAAGCGTTAGGGGTCGGCTACGAGCAGTACTTC
d_call: .
v_call: TRBV6-1
j_call: TRBJ2-7
clone_size: once